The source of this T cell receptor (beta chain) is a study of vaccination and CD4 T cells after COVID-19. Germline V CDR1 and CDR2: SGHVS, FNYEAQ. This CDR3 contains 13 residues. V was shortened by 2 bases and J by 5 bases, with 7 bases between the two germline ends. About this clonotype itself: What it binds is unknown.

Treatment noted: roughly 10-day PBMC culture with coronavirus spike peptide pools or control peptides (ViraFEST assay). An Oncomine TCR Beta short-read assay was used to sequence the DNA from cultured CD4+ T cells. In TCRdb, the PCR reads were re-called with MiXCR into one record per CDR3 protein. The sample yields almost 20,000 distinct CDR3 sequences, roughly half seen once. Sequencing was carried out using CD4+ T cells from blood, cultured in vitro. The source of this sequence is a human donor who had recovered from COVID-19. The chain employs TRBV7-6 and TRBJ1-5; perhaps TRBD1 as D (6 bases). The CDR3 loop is CASSLYRDQPQHF. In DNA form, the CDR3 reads TGTGCCAGCAGCTTATACAGGGATCAGCCCCAGCATTTT. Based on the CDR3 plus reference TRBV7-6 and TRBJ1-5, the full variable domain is GAGVSQSPRYKVTKRGQDVALRCDPISGHVSLYWYRQALGQGPEFLTYFNYEAQQDKSGLPNDRFSAERPEGSISTLTIQRTEQRDSAMYRCASSLYRDQPQHFGDGTRLSIL.